The clone carrying this T cell receptor (beta chain) was seen at least ten times. Its target is unknown. TCRdb analysed the reads with MiXCR anew, one entry per CDR3 protein. This table holds approximately 76,000 distinct CDR3 sequences, more than 3.5% found once. The data derive from a study of T cell repertoires in cytomegalovirus infection. Study summary: In public TCR beta signatures, there were indications of both CMV infection and matching HLA type.

General observations from the study: Dominating the ex vivo response were HLA-C-restricted CMV-specific TCR beta clonotypes. Cumulative public TCR beta family frequency identified CMV carriers with the relevant HLA.

CDR3 length: 16 residues. Trimming removed 4 bases from V and 4 bases from J; junction bases left unmatched: 11. Germline CDR1 LGHNA, CDR2 YNFKEQ. The receptor's source is a human donor in good health (CMV status not recorded). Some clones in this sample may be carry-over from other donors' samples. The sequencing sample was made of PBMCs. This rearrangement joins TRBV4-2 to TRBJ1-2, with 8 bases aligning to TRBD1. The DNA for the CDR3 is TGTGCCAGCAGCCTAAATTCCCAGGGGGCCCCCTATGGCTACACCTTC. It encodes CASSLNSQGAPYGYTF.